This T cell receptor (beta chain) is drawn from a study of CD8 T cells in cerebrospinal fluid in Alzheimer's disease. Study conclusions and caveats: EBV-specific clones showed no enrichment in Alzheimer's patients and were not the top expanded clones. Finding EBV-specific TCRs in cerebrospinal fluid does not show EBV causes Alzheimer's disease.

CDR1 and CDR2 (germline): SGHKS, YYEKEE (reference sequence). This CDR3 contains 15 residues. This clonotype is large by frequency. Antigen: not known. Reanalyzing the 10x single-cell sequencing reads, TCRdb keeps one entry per CDR3 protein, without DNA. This repertoire includes about 1,100 distinct CDR3 sequences. Live CSF cells were sorted with a live/dead marker for droplet-based sequencing. The sequencing input was cerebrospinal fluid. This chain links TRBV5-5 with TRBJ2-7; as DNA is missing, the TRBD1 call by TCRdb cannot be tested. The TCR originated in a human donor in good health. The CDR3 loop is CASNPRGDRVGEQYF.